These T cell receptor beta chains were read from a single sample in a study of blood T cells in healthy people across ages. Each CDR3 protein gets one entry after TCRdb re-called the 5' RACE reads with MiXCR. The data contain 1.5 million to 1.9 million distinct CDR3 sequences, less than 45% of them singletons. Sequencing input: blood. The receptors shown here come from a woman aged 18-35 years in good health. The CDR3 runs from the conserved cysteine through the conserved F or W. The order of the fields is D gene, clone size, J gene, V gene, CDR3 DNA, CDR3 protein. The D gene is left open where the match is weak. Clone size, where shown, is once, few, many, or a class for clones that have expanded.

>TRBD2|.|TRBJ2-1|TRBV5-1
TGCGCCAGCAGCTTAAGGACTAGTCCCACTGGGGGCAATGAGCAGTTCTTC
CASSLRTSPTGGNEQFF
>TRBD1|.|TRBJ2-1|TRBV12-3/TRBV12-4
TGTGCCAGCAGTTACCTCGGGACAGCGTACAATGAGCAGTTCTTC
CASSYLGTAYNEQFF
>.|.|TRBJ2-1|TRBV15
TGTGCCACCAGCAGAGTAGTTGGGCAGTACTCCTACAATGAGCAGTTCTTC
CATSRVVGQYSYNEQFF
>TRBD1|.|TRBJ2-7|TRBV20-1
TGCAGTGCCGCCGGGACAGGGAACTACGAGCAGTACTTC
CSAAGTGNYEQYF
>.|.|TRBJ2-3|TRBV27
TGTGCCAGCAGTCCACAACTAGGGGGACCAGATACGCAGTATTTT
CASSPQLGGPDTQYF
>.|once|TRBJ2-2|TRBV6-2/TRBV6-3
TGTGCCGGCACCCCTTCTGGGGTCCTGAACACCGGGGAGCTGTTTTTT
CAGTPSGVLNTGELFF
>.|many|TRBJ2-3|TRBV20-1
TGCAGTGCTAGAGTTTGGGAGGGCACAGATACGCAGTATTTT
CSARVWEGTDTQYF
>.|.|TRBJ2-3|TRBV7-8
TGTGCCTGGGGTAGCACAGATACGCAGTATTTT
CAWGSTDTQYF
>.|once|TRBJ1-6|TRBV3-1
TGTGCCAGCAGCCAAGGCCCAGGGTCCAATTCACCCCTCCACTTT
CASSQGPGSNSPLHF
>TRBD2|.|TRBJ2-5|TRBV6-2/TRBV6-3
TGTGCCAGCAGTTATAGCCCGGGACTAACGTTTGAGCAGTACTTC
CASSYSPGLTFEQYF